This paragraph reports one TCR beta chain. It lacks a known antigen. No per-base quality is available; no much larger clone lies one base away. The time point label, as the study defines it: about 28 days (+/-7) after the second vaccine dose. AZD1222 recipients whose second dose came at about 4 weeks and those whose second dose came at about 12 weeks were combined into one group, since spike-specific TCR depth and breadth did not differ between the two schedules. The vaccinee samples were drawn from two UK trials, COV001 and COV002, one of which was a single-blind randomized controlled phase 2/3 trial testing AZD1222 (ChAdOx1 nCoV-19) in healthy adults. For TCRbeta chain sequencing, PBMC samples were collected from trial participants at day 0 and at day 28 after the second dose. The data stem from a study of T cell responses to AZD1222 COVID-19 vaccine (dated by TCRdb to about 2021). General notes on the study: TCR sequencing was performed for about 240 trial participants, of whom 200 to 210 were given two doses of AZD1222 and approximately 26 were given two doses of MenACWY control vaccine. Trial participants were enrolled into age subgroups of 18-55, 56-69 and 70-plus years, which contained approximately 150, 28 and 58 TCR-sequenced participants, respectively. General conclusions and limits of the study: Participants were mostly white British and included more females than males, and it was suggested by the authors that clonal diversity may have been underestimated. The vaccine-associated CD4 TCRs covered the entire spike protein, and the dominant responses fell in regions 160-218 and 743-854. After two AZD1222 doses, both the breadth and the depth of spike-specific TCRs were significantly higher than at day 0 and than in MenACWY recipients. Reportedly, close to half of the unique spike-specific TCRs recognized epitopes lying outside the regions that are mutated in the B.1.351 and B.1.1.7 variants. Conclusions about previously exposed vaccinees are limited because only six or seven AZD1222 recipients were SARS-CoV-2 seropositive at baseline. The 56-69-year group was small, and its depth increase did not reach significance, likely because of low power. Because no day 14 peak-response samples were available, repertoires were characterized only after the peak T cell response.

The CDR3, cysteine through phenylalanine, is 17 amino acids long. The entry retains the CDR3 DNA only, 51 bases that are in frame from base 1. Compared with germline, V lacks 0 bases and J lacks 4 bases; bases without a gene match: 9. Via the germline V gene, CDR1 is MGHRA and CDR2 YSYEKL. The CDR3 regions of human TCRbeta chains were analyzed by immunosequencing. Per the authors' processing: Repertoire TCRs were matched against a reference library of SARS-CoV-2-specific TCRs generated with the MIRA antigen-specificity platform. Breadth meant the fraction of unique TCRs that were SARS-CoV-2-associated, whereas depth meant the fraction of total T cells that were SARS-CoV-2-associated. Each spike-specific TCR was assigned to its reactive spike region and to a CD4 or CD8 class using the MIRA data. Log10-transformed breadth and depth values were compared by one-way ANOVA with Sidak's multiple comparisons tests. TCRdb limited this immuneACCESS table to in-frame rearrangements with V and J called. A share of clones is missing; checked studies link under half to unresolved V genes, and the rest is unexplained. V, J and clone size were drawn from that table, and D and trimming were deduced from the DNA. Recorded for this sample are over 90,000 clones; 85% to 90% of them occurred a single time. The biggest ten clones account for about 12% of the sample.

Recombination connected TRBV4-1 to TRBJ2-5; TRBD2 matches 9 bases in the middle. The sequence derives from an adult who received the AZD1222 COVID-19 vaccine. The source material was peripheral blood, sampled 28 days after the second AZD1222 dose. The CDR3 protein sequence reads: CASSQDRVAGVGETQYF. The base sequence is TGCGCCAGCAGCCAAGATCGAGTAGCGGGAGTTGGAGAGACCCAGTACTTC.